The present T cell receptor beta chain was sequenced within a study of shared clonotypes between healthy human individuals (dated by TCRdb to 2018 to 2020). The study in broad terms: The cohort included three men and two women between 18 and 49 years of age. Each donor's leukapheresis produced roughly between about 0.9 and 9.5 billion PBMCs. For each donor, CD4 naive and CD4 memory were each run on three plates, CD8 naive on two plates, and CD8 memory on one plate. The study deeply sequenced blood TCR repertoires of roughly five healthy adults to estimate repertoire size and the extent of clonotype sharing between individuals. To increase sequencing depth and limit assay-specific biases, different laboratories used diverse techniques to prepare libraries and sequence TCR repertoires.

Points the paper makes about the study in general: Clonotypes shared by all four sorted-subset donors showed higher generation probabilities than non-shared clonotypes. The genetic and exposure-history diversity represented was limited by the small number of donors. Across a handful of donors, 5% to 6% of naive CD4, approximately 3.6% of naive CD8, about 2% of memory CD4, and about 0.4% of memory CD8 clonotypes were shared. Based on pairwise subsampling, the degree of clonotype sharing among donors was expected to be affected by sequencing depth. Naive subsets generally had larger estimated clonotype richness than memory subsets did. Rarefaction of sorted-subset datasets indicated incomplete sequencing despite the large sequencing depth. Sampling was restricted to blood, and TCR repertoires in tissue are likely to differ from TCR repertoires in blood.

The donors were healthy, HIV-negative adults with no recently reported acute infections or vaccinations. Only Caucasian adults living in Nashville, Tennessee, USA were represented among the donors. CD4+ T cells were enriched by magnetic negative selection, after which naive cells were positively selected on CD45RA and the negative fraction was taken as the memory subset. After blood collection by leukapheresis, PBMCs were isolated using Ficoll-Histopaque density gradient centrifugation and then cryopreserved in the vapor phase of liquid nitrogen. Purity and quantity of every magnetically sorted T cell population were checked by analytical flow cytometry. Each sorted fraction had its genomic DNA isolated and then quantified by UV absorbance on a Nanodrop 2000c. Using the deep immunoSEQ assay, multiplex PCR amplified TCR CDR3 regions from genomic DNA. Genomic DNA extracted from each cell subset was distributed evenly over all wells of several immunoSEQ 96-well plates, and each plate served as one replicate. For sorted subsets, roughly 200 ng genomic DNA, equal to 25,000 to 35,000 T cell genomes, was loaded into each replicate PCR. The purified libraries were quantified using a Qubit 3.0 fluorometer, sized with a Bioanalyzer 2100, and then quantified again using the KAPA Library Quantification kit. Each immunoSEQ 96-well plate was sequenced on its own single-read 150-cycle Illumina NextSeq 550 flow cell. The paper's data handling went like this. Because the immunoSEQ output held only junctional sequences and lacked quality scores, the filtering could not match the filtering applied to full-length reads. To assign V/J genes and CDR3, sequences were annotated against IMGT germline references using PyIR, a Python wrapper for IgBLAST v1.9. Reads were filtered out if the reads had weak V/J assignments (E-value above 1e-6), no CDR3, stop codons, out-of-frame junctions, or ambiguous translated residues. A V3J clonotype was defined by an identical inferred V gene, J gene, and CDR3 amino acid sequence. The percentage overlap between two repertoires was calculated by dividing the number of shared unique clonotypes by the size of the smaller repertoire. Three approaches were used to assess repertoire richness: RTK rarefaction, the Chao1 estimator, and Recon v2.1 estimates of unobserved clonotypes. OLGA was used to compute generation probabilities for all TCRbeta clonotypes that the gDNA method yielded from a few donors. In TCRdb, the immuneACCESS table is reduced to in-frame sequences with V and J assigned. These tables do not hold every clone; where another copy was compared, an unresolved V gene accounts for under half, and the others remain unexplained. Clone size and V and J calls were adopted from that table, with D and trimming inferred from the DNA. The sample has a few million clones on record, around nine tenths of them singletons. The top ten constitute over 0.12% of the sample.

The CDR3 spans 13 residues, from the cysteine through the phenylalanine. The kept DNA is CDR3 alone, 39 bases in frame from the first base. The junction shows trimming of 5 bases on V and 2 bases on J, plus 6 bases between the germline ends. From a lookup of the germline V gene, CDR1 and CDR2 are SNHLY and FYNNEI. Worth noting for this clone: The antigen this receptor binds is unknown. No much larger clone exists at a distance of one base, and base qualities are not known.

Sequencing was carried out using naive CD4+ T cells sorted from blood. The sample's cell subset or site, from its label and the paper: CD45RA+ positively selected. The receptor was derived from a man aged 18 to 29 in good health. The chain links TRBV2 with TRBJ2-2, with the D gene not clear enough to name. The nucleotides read TGTGCCAGCAGTCTAACAAACACCGGGGAGCTGTTTTTT. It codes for CASSLTNTGELFF.